The 5 T cell receptor beta chains given below trace back to one sample, sequenced in a study of cytomegalovirus exposure and HLA in healthy donors. Amplification used 60 Vbeta primers and 13 Jbeta primers. Assay used: immunoSEQ multiplex PCR; TCRdb lists only in-frame clones, some missing. The sample includes about 67,000 clones, about three quarters of them seen just once. Material: PBMCs. These receptors were obtained from a man aged 40-49 years in good health and CMV-seronegative.

V and J are TRBV28 and TRBJ1-4; weak D call: TRBD1 (5 bases). CDR1 is MDHEN, CDR2 SYDVKM, per germline. Trimming pared 5 bases from V and 5 bases from J, leaving 15 bases between. The CDR3 totals 15 residues. CDR3 sequence: CASSRSGLLNEKLFF. The CDR3 DNA reads as TGTGCCAGCAGTAGGTCGGGACTTTTAAATGAAAAACTGTTTTTT.

CDR3 nucleotides: TGCAGCGTTCGTGGACTAGCGGGAGGTGGTGTTGGGGAGACAAGCTCCTACAATGAGCAGTTCTTC. Protein product: CSVRGLAGGGVGETSSYNEQFF. The genes are TRBV29-1 and TRBJ2-1; 14 nucleotides line up with TRBD2. The CDR3 has 22 residues. After removal of 5 bases from V and 0 bases from J, the junction contained 21 bases not matched to a gene. In germline, CDR1 is SQVTM, CDR2 ANQGSEA.

J is TRBJ2-7 and V is TRBV15, with D hard to call. From germline, CDR1 is LNHNV and CDR2 YYDKDF (reference sequence). This CDR3 has 14 residues. The V and J ends lost 1 base and 2 bases respectively, with 9 bases between them. CDR3 bases: TGTGCCACCAGCAGAGGAGGCAGCACCTACGAGCAGTACTTC. Translation gives CATSRGGSTYEQYF. The whole variable domain, remainder taken from reference TRBV15 and TRBJ2-7, is DAMVIQNPRYQVTQFGKPVTLSCSQTLNHNVMYWYQQKSSQAPKLLFHYYDKDFNNEADTPDNFQSRRPNTSFCFLDIRSPGLGDTAMYLCATSRGGSTYEQYFGPGTRLTVT.

This clone was found once. The rearrangement joins TRBV11-3 to TRBJ2-5, with 9 bases that match TRBD1. Germline assignment: CDR1 SGHNT and CDR2 YENEEA. Trimming took 5 bases from V and 5 from J; bases not matched to a gene: 24. CDR3 length: 20 residues. The CDR3 DNA follows: TGTGCCAGCAGCCTCTTCGAGGGATTTTTACAGGGGGCCTTGATGGAGACCCAGTACTTC. The encoded protein is CASSLFEGFLQGALMETQYF.

This clone has more than one count but fewer than ten. The chain employs TRBV7-2 and TRBJ2-7, with D possibly being TRBD2 (6 bases). Germline lookup yields CDR1 SGHTA and CDR2 FQGNSA. V lost 5 bases, J lost 3 bases, and 11 bases lay in between. This CDR3 is 13 amino acids long. The DNA of the CDR3 is TGTGCCAGCAGCCCTAGGGGACTCTACGAGCAGTACTTC. Amino acid sequence: CASSPRGLYEQYF.